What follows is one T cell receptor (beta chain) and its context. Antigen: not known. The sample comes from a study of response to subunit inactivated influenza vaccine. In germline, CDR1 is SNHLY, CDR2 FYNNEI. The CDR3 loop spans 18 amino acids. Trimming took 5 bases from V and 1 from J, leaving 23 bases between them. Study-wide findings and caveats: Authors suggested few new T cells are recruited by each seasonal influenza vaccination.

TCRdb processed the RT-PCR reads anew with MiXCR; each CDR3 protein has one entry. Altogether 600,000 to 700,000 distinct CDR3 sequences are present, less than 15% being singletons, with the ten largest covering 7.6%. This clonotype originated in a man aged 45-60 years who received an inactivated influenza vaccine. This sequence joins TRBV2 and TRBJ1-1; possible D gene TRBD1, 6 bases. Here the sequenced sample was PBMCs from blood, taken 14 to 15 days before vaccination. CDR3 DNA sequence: TGTGCCAGCAGTCCACCACGGCAGGGGATAAGACAGAACACTGAAGCTTTCTTT. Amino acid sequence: CASSPPRQGIRQNTEAFF.